Below, 20 T cell receptor beta chains from the same sample are listed, as sequenced in a study of blood T cell repertoires in COVID-19. Clones were read by immunoSEQ multiplex PCR, and TCRdb kept only the in-frame ones, dropping some. The sample carries 380,000 or so clones, around 88% recorded once. The sequenced sample consisted of peripheral blood. The receptors stem from a woman in her sixties or seventies with COVID-19, enrolled during active disease.

This clone showed up just once. The J gene is TRBJ1-3, the V gene TRBV24-1, with no clear D. Germline V gene sequence: CDR1 KGHDR, CDR2 SFDVKD. Trimming removed 6 bases at V and 0 bases at J, with 14 bases between. The CDR3 sequence is 16 residues long. The CDR3 sequence is CATSPVRADSGNTIYF. The CDR3 region has the DNA TGTGCCACCAGTCCGGTACGCGCTGACTCTGGAAACACCATATATTTT.

This clone has more than one count but fewer than ten. This chain connects TRBV2 to TRBJ2-2; D possibly corresponds to TRBD1 (6 bases). Germline CDR1 and CDR2: SNHLY and FYNNEI. Trimming left V 8 bases short and J 1 base short, with 11 bases between. The CDR3 sequence is 14 residues long. The CDR3, as DNA: TGTGCCAGCGGGTGGACAGTGAACACCGGGGAGCTGTTTTTT. Translated, it gives CASGWTVNTGELFF.

This chain links TRBV29-1 with TRBJ1-3; unclear D gene. This CDR3 contains 14 residues. V dropped 5 bases and J dropped 0 bases, with 11 bases sitting between them. Germline V gene sequence: CDR1 SQVTM, CDR2 ANQGSEA. CDR3: CSVRLGSSGNTIYF. CDR3 DNA sequence: TGCAGCGTTCGGCTAGGGAGCTCTGGAAACACCATATATTTT.

V gene TRBV13 combines with J gene TRBJ2-7; D may be TRBD2 (5 bases). Germline values: CDR1 PRHDT, CDR2 FYEKMQ (reference sequence). This CDR3 region has 13 residues. Trimming pared 2 bases from V and 1 base from J, leaving 6 bases between. In DNA form, the CDR3 reads TGTGCCAGCAGCTTAAGAGGGTCCTACGAGCAGTACTTC. Its translation: CASSLRGSYEQYF.

Comments on this clone: The identical CDR3 is also encoded by other nucleotide sequences in the sample. V is TRBV28 and J is TRBJ2-7, with D perhaps matching TRBD2 (5 bases). Germline CDR1 and CDR2: MDHEN and SYDVKM. The CDR3 extends over 12 amino acids. The V end lost 3 bases, the J end lost 4 bases, and 7 bases lay between the germline ends. The CDR3 region has the DNA TGTGCCAGCAGTTTGCGCGGGTACGAGCAGTACTTC. Residues: CASSLRGYEQYF.

The CDR3 region has the DNA TGTGCCAGCAGCTCGGGACTTGACTACACCTTC. Its protein product is CASSSGLDYTF. V gene TRBV5-4 combines with J gene TRBJ1-2; a possible D gene is TRBD1 (5 bases). The CDR3 runs 11 residues. V lost 3 bases to trimming and J lost 10 bases, with 10 bases between them. Germline assignment: CDR1 SGHNT and CDR2 YYREEE (reference sequence).

This chain joins TRBV21-1 and TRBJ1-4. TRBV21-1 is designated a pseudogene. This CDR3 spans 15 amino acids. This CDR3 reads CASRTLVECNEKLFF. The CDR3 coding sequence is TGTGCCAGCAGAACCCTGGTGGAGTGTAATGAAAAACTGTTTTTT.

The rearrangement joins TRBV4-1 to TRBJ2-5; D is perhaps TRBD2 (6 bases). CDR1 is MGHRA, CDR2 YSYEKL, per germline. V was shortened by 4 bases and J by 0 bases, with 9 bases between the two germline ends. This CDR3 region has 14 residues. DNA for the CDR3: TGCGCCAGCAGCCCACGGGACTACCAAGAGACCCAGTACTTC. Translation gives CASSPRDYQETQYF.

The sample holds one count of this clone. This rearrangement joins TRBV9 to TRBJ1-2; D possibly corresponds to TRBD1 (5 bases). The CDR3 has 15 amino acids. The V end was cut by 0 bases, the J end by 4 bases, with 13 bases between. Germline loops: CDR1 SGDLS, CDR2 YYNGEE. As DNA, the CDR3 is TGTGCCAGCAGCGTAGGACAGCCCGAGGTCTATGGCTACACCTTC. Protein sequence: CASSVGQPEVYGYTF. The full variable domain, completed using reference TRBV9 and TRBJ1-2, is DSGVTQTPKHLITATGQRVTLRCSPRSGDLSVYWYQQSLDQGLQFLIQYYNGEERAKGNILERFSAQQFPDLHSELNLSSLELGDSALYFCASSVGQPEVYGYTFGSGTRLTVV.

This clone appeared a single time. The chain recombines TRBV2 with TRBJ2-7; 7 bases agree with TRBD2. Trimming at V came to 0 bases and at J to 0 bases, leaving 5 bases not matched to a gene. The V gene's germline CDR1 is SNHLY and CDR2 FYNNEI. This CDR3 comprises 16 residues. The CDR3 reads CASSEAGSGASYEQYF. The CDR3 nucleotides are TGTGCCAGCAGTGAAGCGGGAAGCGGGGCCTCCTACGAGCAGTACTTC.

This chain joins TRBV7-3 and TRBJ2-1, with TRBD1 matching over 7 bases. The CDR3 is 17 amino acids. Germline-derived CDR1 and CDR2 are SGHTA and FQGTGA. The J segment lost 0 bases and the V segment lost 3 bases, leaving 8 bases of the junction unmatched. This CDR3 is CASSFITGASSYNEQFF. DNA for the CDR3: TGTGCCAGCAGCTTTATAACAGGGGCGAGCTCCTACAATGAGCAGTTCTTC.

This clone appeared a single time. The chain joins TRBV9 to TRBJ2-3, with D perhaps matching TRBD1 (6 bases). Germline assignment: CDR1 SGDLS and CDR2 YYNGEE. The length of the CDR3 is 15 residues. With 2 bases removed from V and 5 bases from J, the gap between germline ends came to 15 bases. The CDR3: CASSVLGAGKDTQYF. The CDR3 bases are TGTGCCAGCAGCGTCCTGGGGGCCGGGAAAGATACGCAGTATTTT.

This clone has ten or more counts. The rearrangement joins TRBV19 to TRBJ1-2, with a possible D match to TRBD1 (6 bases). CDR1 is LNHDA and CDR2 is SQIVND in the germline V gene (reference sequence). The CDR3 extends over 16 amino acids. V lost 2 bases and J lost 3, with 16 bases in between. CDR3 loop: CASSIRYRAHYYGYTF. Here the CDR3 DNA reads TGTGCCAGTAGTATACGGTACAGGGCCCATTACTATGGCTACACCTTC.

The CDR3 region has the DNA TGTGCCAGCAGGCAGGGAGGACTAGGCGGTTCCGCCACAGATACGCAGTATTTT. Its protein is CASRQGGLGGSATDTQYF. This chain uses TRBV3-1 (or the pseudogene TRBV3-2) with TRBJ2-3; 7 bases agree with TRBD2. V lost 6 bases and J lost 2; bases outside the gene matches: 17. Germline V gives CDR1 LGHDT, CDR2 YNNKEL (reference sequence). The CDR3 extends over 18 amino acids.

This clone is categorized as medium-sized. The chain combines TRBV13 with TRBJ2-7, with 9 bases aligning to TRBD2. In germline, CDR1 is PRHDT, CDR2 FYEKMQ (reference sequence). The CDR3 runs 14 residues. Unmatched junction bases numbered 10, after V lost 6 bases and J lost 7 bases. The CDR3 DNA reads TGTGCCAGCAGACAGCGGGGGGATTCAGGGGAGCAGTACTTC. This translates into CASRQRGDSGEQYF.

This clone was counted only a few times. The chain couples TRBV5-8 to TRBJ2-7; D is possibly TRBD1 (6 bases). The V end was cut by 3 bases, the J end by 3 bases, with 7 bases between. Germline loops: CDR1 SGHTS, CDR2 YDEGEE. This CDR3 has 12 amino acids. This CDR3 is CASSSDSYEQYF. DNA for the CDR3: TGTGCCAGCAGCTCGGACAGCTACGAGCAGTACTTC. The full variable domain, completed using reference TRBV5-8 and TRBJ2-7, is EAGVTQSPTHLIKTRGQQATLRCSPISGHTSVYWYQQALGLGLQFLLWYDEGEERNRGNFPPRFSGRQFPNYSSELNVNALELEDSALYLCASSSDSYEQYFGPGTRLTVT.

The CDR3 reads CASSREGQGFISGANVLTF. The DNA of the CDR3 is TGCGCCAGCAGCAGGGAGGGACAGGGGTTTATCTCTGGGGCCAACGTCCTGACTTTC. This rearrangement joins TRBV5-1 to TRBJ2-6; 10 bases are a match to TRBD1. Germline assignment: CDR1 SGHRS and CDR2 YFSETQ. The junction had 10 bases not matched to a gene; V was cut back by 4 bases and J by 0 bases. The CDR3 covers 19 residues.

The rearrangement uses TRBV5-6 and TRBJ1-1; D is perhaps TRBD1 (5 bases). Germline CDR1 SGHDT, CDR2 YYEEEE. This CDR3 is built from 19 residues. V shed 0 bases and J shed 0 bases, with 21 bases lying between them. The CDR3 bases are TGTGCCAGCAGCTTGGGTTGGGGCCGATACCTTTCGCTGAACACTGAAGCTTTCTTT. As protein: CASSLGWGRYLSLNTEAFF. The full variable domain, completed using reference TRBV5-6 and TRBJ1-1, is DAGVTQSPTHLIKTRGQQVTLRCSPKSGHDTVSWYQQALGQGPQFIFQYYEEEERQRGNFPDRFSGHQFPNYSSELNVNALLLGDSALYLCASSLGWGRYLSLNTEAFFGQGTRLTVV.

This clone came up once. The V call is TRBV27, the J call TRBJ2-1; TRBD2 is a possible D gene (6 bases). V was pared by 6 bases and J by 0 bases, with 15 bases between. The CDR3 consists of 16 residues. Germline assignment: CDR1 MNHEY and CDR2 SMNVEV (reference sequence). CDR3 region: CASSLGGWSSYNEQFF. In DNA form, the CDR3 reads TGTGCCAGCAGCCTTGGAGGGTGGAGCTCCTACAATGAGCAGTTCTTC.

DNA of the CDR3: TGTGCCAGCAGCTGGTGGGGCACCAACAGGGGAGGCCACTTT. This sequence encodes CASSWWGTNRGGHF. The chain links TRBV11-3 to TRBJ1-6; TRBD1 aligns across 7 bases. V dropped 4 bases and J dropped 18; count of bases not matched to a gene: 15. CDR3 length: 14 residues. CDR1 SGHNT and CDR2 YENEEA come from the germline V gene.